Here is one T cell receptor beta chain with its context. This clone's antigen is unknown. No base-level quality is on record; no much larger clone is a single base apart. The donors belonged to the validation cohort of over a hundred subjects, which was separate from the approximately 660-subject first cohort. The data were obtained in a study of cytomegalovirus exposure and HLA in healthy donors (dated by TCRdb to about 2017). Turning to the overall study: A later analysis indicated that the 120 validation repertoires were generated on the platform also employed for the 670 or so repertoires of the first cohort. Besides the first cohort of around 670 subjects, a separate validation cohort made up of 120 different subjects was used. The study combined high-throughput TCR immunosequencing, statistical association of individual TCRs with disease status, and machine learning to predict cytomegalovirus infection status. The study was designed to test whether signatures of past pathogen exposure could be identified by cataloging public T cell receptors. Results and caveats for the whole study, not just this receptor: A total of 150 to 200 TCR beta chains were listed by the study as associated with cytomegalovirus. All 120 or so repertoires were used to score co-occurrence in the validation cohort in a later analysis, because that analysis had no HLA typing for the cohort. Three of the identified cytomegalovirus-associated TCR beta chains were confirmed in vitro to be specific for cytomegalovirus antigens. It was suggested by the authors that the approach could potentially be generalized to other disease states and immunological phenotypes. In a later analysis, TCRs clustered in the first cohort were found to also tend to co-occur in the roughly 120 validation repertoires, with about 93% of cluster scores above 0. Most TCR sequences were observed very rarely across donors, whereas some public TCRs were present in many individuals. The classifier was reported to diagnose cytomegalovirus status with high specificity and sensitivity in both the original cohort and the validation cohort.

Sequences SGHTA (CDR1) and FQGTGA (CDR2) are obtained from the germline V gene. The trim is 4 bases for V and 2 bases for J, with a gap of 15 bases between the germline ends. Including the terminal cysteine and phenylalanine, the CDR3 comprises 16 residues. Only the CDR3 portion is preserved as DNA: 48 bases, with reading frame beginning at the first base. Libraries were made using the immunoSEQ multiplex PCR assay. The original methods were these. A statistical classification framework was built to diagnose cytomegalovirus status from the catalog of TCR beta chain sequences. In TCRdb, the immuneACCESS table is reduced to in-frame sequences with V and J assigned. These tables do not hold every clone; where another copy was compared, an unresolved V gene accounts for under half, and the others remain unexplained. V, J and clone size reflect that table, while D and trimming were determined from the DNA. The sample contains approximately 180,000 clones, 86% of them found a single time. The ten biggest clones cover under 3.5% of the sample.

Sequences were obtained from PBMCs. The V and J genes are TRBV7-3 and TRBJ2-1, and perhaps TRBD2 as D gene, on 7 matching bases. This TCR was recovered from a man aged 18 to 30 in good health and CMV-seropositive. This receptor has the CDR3 CASSSSLRGPYNEQFF. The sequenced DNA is TGTGCCAGCAGCTCCAGTTTGCGGGGGCCCTACAATGAGCAGTTCTTC.